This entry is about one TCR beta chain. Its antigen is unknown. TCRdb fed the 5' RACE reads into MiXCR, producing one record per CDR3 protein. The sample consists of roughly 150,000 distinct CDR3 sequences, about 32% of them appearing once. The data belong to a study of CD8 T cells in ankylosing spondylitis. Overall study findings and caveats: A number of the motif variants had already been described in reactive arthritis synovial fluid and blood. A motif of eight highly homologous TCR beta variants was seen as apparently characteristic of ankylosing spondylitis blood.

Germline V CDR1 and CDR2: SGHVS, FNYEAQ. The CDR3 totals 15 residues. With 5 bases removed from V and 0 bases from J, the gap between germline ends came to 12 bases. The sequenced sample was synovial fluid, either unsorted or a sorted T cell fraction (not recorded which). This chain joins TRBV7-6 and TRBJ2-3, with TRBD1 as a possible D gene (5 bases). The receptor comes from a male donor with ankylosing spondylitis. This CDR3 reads CASSIRQSSTDTQYF. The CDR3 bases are TGTGCCAGCAGCATCAGACAGTCTAGCACAGATACGCAGTATTTT.